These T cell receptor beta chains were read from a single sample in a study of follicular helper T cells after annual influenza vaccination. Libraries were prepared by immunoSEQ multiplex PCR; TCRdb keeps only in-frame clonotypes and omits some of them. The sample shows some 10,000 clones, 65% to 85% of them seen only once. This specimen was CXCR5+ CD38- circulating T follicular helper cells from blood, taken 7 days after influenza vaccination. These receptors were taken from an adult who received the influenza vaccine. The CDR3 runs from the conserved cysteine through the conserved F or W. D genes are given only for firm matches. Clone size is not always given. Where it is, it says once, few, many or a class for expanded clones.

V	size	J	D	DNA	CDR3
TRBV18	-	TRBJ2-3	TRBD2	TGTGCCAGCTCGCCACGGACTAGCGGGGGACGCACAGATACGCAGTATTTT	CASSPRTSGGRTDTQYF
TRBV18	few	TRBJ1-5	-	TGTGCCAGCTCACCAGGACAATTGGGGGATCAGCCCCAGCATTTT	CASSPGQLGDQPQHF
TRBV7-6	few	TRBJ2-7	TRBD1	TGTGCCAGCAGCTTACTTGGGGGACAGGGTCCCTACGAGCAGTACTTC	CASSLLGGQGPYEQYF
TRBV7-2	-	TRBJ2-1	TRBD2	TGTGCCAGCAGCTCGAAAACTAGCGGGAGTTACAATGAGCAGTTCTTC	CASSSKTSGSYNEQFF
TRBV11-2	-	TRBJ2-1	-	TGTGCCAGCAGCCCGAAAGGGGAGCAGTTCTTC	CASSPKGEQFF
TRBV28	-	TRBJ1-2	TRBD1	TGTGCCAGCACCGGCGGAGGGGGCAGGAACTATGGCTACACCTTC	CASTGGGGRNYGYTF
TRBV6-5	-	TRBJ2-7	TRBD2	TGTGCCAGCAGCCACGCTAGCGGGGCAAACTACGAGCAGTACTTC	CASSHASGANYEQYF
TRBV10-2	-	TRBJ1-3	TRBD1	TGCGCCAGCAGTGAGTACCCCGGGACAGGTGGAAACACCATATATTTT	CASSEYPGTGGNTIYF
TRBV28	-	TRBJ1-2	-	TGTGCCAGCAGTTTATTAAGGGATGGCTACACCTTC	CASSLLRDGYTF
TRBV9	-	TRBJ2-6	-	TGTGCCAGCAGCTCAGGAGGATCTGGGGCCAACGTCCTGACTTTC	CASSSGGSGANVLTF
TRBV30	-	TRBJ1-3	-	TGTGCCTGGATTCGGGGGAACACCATATATTTT	CAWIRGNTIYF
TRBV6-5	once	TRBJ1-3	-	TGTGCCAGCAGCATGGTTACCTCTGGAAACACCATATATTTT	CASSMVTSGNTIYF
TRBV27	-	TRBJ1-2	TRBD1	TGTGCCAGCAGTAAAGGACAGGGGGCGAGGAGTGGCTACACCTTC	CASSKGQGARSGYTF
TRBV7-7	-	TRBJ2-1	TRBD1	TGTGCCAGCAGCTCGGACAGGGGGCCTTTGTTCTTC	CASSSDRGPLFF
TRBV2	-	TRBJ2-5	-	TGTGCCAGCAGTGGACCGCCCTTGGGCGAGACCCAGTACTTC	CASSGPPLGETQYF
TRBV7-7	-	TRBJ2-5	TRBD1	TGTGCCAGCAGCCTGGGACAGGGAGCGACCCAGTACTTC	CASSLGQGATQYF
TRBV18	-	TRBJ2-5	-	TGTGCCAGCTCAGAACGGACAGCTCAAGAGACCCAGTACTTC	CASSERTAQETQYF
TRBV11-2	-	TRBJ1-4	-	TGTGCCAGCAGCTTAGGGACAGCCCCCTTCGGTGAAAAACTGTTTTTT	CASSLGTAPFGEKLFF
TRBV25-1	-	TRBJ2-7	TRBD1	TGTGCCAGCAGTGATGAGACAGGGGCCTACGAGCAGTACTTC	CASSDETGAYEQYF
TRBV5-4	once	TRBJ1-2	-	TGTGCCAGCAGCTCGGGACTTACTTATGGCTACACCTTC	CASSSGLTYGYTF
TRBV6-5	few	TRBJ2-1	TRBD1	TGTGCCAGCAGTTACGGGACAGGCGACTACAATGAGCAGTTCTTC	CASSYGTGDYNEQFF
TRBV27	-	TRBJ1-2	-	TGTGCCAGCAGTTTTCGAGGGGGGCAAGGCTACACCTTC	CASSFRGGQGYTF
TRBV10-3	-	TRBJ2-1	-	TGTGCCATCAGTAGCACGGGGGGCGAATCGTACAATGAGCAGTTCTTC	CAISSTGGESYNEQFF
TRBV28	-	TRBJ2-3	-	TGTGCCAGCAGTTTAACAGGGACTAGCACAGATACGCAGTATTTT	CASSLTGTSTDTQYF
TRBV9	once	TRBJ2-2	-	TGTGCCAGCAGGGGGGCGGGGACCGGGGAGCTGTTTTTT	CASRGAGTGELFF
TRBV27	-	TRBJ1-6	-	TGTGCCAGCAGAAACCGGGCAGCACATTCACCCCTCCACTTT	CASRNRAAHSPLHF
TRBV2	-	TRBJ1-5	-	TGTGCCAGCAGTGAGGAATCCAATCAGCCCCAGCATTTT	CASSEESNQPQHF
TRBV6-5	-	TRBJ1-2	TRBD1	TGTGCCAGCAGTCTGGACAGGGGGGGATCTGGCTACACCTTC	CASSLDRGGSGYTF
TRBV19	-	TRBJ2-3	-	TGTGCCAGTAGTACTAGCATAGTGAATACGCAGTATTTT	CASSTSIVNTQYF
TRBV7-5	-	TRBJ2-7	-	TGTGTCAGAACCCAAAAGCGGGCCTCCTACGAGCAGTACTTC	CVRTQKRASYEQYF
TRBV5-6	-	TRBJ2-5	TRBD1	TGTGCCAGCAGCTTTGGGACAGGGGGCGGGCAAGAGACCCAGTACTTC	CASSFGTGGGQETQYF
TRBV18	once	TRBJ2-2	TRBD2	TGTGCCAGCTCACCAAAGGGACTAGCGGGGATCTCCGGGGAGCTGTTTTTT	CASSPKGLAGISGELFF
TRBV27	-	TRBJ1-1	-	TGTGCCAGCAGTTTGTCTGTGTGGGGAAACACTGAAGCTTTCTTT	CASSLSVWGNTEAFF
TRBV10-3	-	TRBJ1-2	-	TGTGCCATCAGTGAGTCGGCAGGGGTTAACTATGGCTACACCTTC	CAISESAGVNYGYTF
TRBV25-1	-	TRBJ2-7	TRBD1	TGTGCCAGCAGTGACAGACGACAGGGAATTCTGTACGAGCAGTACTTC	CASSDRRQGILYEQYF
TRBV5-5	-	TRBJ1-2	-	TGTGCCAGCAGCTTCCGATCCTATGGCTACACCTTC	CASSFRSYGYTF
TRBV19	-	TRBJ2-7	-	TGTGCCAGTAGTATAGGGCGGAACTCCTACGAGCAGTACTTC	CASSIGRNSYEQYF
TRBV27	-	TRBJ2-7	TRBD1	TGTGCCAGCAGGGGGACAGGGACTTACGAGCAGTACTTC	CASRGTGTYEQYF
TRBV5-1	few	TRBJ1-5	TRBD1	TGCGCCAGCAGCTGGGACAGCGATAGCAATCAGCCCCAGCATTTT	CASSWDSDSNQPQHF
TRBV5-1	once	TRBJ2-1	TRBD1	TGCGCCAGCAGCTGGGGTCCGGTCGGGACAGGGACGTGGAATGAGCAGTTCTTC	CASSWGPVGTGTWNEQFF
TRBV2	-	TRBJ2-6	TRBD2	TGTGCCAGCAGTGATCGGCTAGCGGGGTTCCGGGCCAACGTCCTGACTTTC	CASSDRLAGFRANVLTF
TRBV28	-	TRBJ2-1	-	TGTGCCAGCGGAGTAGGGTGGCATGAGCAGTTCTTC	CASGVGWHEQFF
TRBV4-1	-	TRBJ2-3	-	TGCGCCAGCAGCCGCCCAGGACAGACGGGAGATACGCAGTATTTT	CASSRPGQTGDTQYF
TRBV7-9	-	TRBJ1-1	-	TGTGCCAGCAGCCCCAGCCTCCCAGGGGTGAACACTGAAGCTTTCTTT	CASSPSLPGVNTEAFF
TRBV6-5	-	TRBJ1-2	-	TGTGCCAGCAGCCGAGACACAAAGCAGAGAGGCTACACCTTC	CASSRDTKQRGYTF
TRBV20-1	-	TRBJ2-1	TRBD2	TGCAGTGTTGGCGGGGGTGATGAGCAGTTCTTC	CSVGGGDEQFF
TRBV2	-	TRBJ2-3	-	TGTGCCAGCAGTATAGAGGGGGAGGGAGATACGCAGTATTTT	CASSIEGEGDTQYF
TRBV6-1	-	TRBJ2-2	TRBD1	TGTGCCAGCAGTGTAACAGGGGCGTGGGAGCTGTTTTTT	CASSVTGAWELFF
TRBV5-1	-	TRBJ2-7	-	TGCGCCAGCAGCTTCGGCCACGAGGGATACGAGCAGTACTTC	CASSFGHEGYEQYF
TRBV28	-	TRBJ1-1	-	TGTGCCAGCAGTTTAATTCCCGAATCTTACACTGAAGCTTTCTTT	CASSLIPESYTEAFF
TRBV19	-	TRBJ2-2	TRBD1	TGTGCCGTTTCAAGGACAGGGACTGGCGGGGAGCTGTTTTTT	CAVSRTGTGGELFF
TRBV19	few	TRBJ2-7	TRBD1	TGTGCCAGTGGGACAGGGAGCGCCTACGAGCAGTACTTC	CASGTGSAYEQYF
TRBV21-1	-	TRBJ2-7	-	TGTGCCAGCAGCAAATGCAAGACATTATTCTACGAGCAGTACTTC	CASSKCKTLFYEQYF
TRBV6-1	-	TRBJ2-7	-	TGTGCCAGCGGGACGAGCTACGAGCAGTACTTC	CASGTSYEQYF